This is a list of T cell receptor beta chains from one sample in a study of blood T cell repertoires in COVID-19. Some clones are missing from TCRdb's copy, which holds only in-frame ones; the method was immunoSEQ multiplex PCR. This table holds about 160,000 clones, roughly 91% found once. The sample was peripheral blood. The receptors stem from a woman in her 50s with acute or convalescent COVID-19. CDR3s include the opening cysteine and the closing phenylalanine or tryptophan.

V: TRBV6-5; J: TRBJ2-2; CDR3: CASRDYTGELFF
V: TRBV25-1; J: TRBJ1-4; CDR3: CASSESWTGPDGKLFF
V: TRBV7-9; J: TRBJ1-2; CDR3: CASSSQTGRNYGYTF
V: TRBV5-1; J: TRBJ2-2; CDR3: CASSLTGGSNTGELFF
V: TRBV2; J: TRBJ1-5; CDR3: CASSDRRGSQPQHF
V: TRBV29-1; J: TRBJ1-1; CDR3: CSVELAFF
V: TRBV5-1; J: TRBJ2-7; CDR3: CASSLDGTGRGQYF
V: TRBV10-3; J: TRBJ1-6; CDR3: CAISELGQGSPLHF
V: TRBV28; J: TRBJ1-5; CDR3: CASSGTGRLSQPQHF
V: TRBV3-1/TRBV3-2; J: TRBJ1-2; CDR3: CASSQWTGGVLKGYTF
V: TRBV6-1; J: TRBJ1-4; CDR3: CASSDRGQEKLFF
V: TRBV7-9; J: TRBJ1-5; CDR3: CASSLLGADQPQHF
V: TRBV7-9; J: TRBJ2-1; CDR3: CASSLGGTINEQFF
V: TRBV7-3; J: TRBJ2-2; CDR3: CASSLTAGTGELFF
V: TRBV4-1; J: TRBJ1-2; CDR3: CASSQDLDSYYGYTF
V: TRBV29-1; J: TRBJ2-5; CDR3: CSSSNQGGGETQYF
V: TRBV27; J: TRBJ1-2; CDR3: CASSFSSEGYGYTF
V: TRBV30; J: TRBJ1-2; CDR3: CAWSPGQSNYGYTF
V: TRBV6-5; J: TRBJ2-3; CDR3: CASRQTSGTDTQYF
V: TRBV5-8; J: TRBJ1-1; CDR3: CASRPDSEAFF
V: TRBV30; J: TRBJ1-3; CDR3: CAWSVRQRSGNTIYF
V: TRBV19; J: TRBJ1-6; CDR3: CASRGRRDRVDNSPLHF
V: TRBV4-1; J: TRBJ2-2; CDR3: CASSQVGTATGELFF
V: TRBV3-1/TRBV3-2; J: TRBJ2-1; CDR3: CASSQKQGRFNEQFF
V: TRBV10-3; J: TRBJ2-1; CDR3: CAISDNSYRGGYNEQFF
V: TRBV5-1; J: TRBJ1-2; CDR3: CASSASPHAGYGYTF